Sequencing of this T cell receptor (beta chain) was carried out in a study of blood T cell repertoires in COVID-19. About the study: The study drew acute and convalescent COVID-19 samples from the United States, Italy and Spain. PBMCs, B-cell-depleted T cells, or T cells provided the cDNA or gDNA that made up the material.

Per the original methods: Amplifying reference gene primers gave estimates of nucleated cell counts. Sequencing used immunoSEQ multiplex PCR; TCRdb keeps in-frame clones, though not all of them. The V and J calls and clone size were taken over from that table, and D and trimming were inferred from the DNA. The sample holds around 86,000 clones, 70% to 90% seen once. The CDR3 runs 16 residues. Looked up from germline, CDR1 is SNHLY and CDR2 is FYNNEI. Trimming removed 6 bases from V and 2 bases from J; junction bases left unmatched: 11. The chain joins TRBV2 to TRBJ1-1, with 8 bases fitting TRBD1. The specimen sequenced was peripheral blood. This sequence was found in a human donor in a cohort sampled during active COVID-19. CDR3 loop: CASSHDRGRLNTEAFF. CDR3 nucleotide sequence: TGTGCCAGCAGCCATGACAGGGGACGGCTTAACACTGAAGCTTTCTTT.